Presented here are 14 T cell receptor beta chains from one specimen sequenced in a study of STAT5B mutations in CD4+ large granular lymphocyte leukemia. TCRdb's copy holds only in-frame clones and misses some; the assay was immunoSEQ multiplex PCR. This table has around 21,000 clones, about 80% appearing once. Sequenced input: CD4+ T cells from blood buffy coats. All receptors come from a human donor in good health.

The chain uses TRBV11-3 and TRBJ2-1; TRBD2 aligns across 13 bases. Trimming took 6 bases from V and 5 from J; bases not matched to a gene: 4. CDR1 and CDR2 from the germline V gene are SGHNT and YENEEA. The CDR3 is 15 amino acids. CDR3 region: CASRPGTSGNNEQFF. For the CDR3, the DNA is TGTGCCAGCAGACCCGGGACTAGCGGGAACAATGAGCAGTTCTTC.

This clone is medium-sized (0.01 to 0.1%) within its sample. The chain joins TRBV11-3 to TRBJ2-7; the D call may be TRBD1 or TRBD2 (5 bases each). Germline V gene sequence: CDR1 SGHNT, CDR2 YENEEA. The length of the CDR3 is 12 residues. V shed 3 bases and J shed 6 bases, with 9 bases lying between them. As DNA, the CDR3 is TGTGCCAGCAGCTTGGAAGGGACCGAGCAGTACTTC. This encodes CASSLEGTEQYF.

The chain uses TRBV6-5 and TRBJ1-2, with TRBD1 matching 11 bases. The CDR3 sequence is 15 residues long. The J segment lost 4 bases and the V segment lost 7 bases, leaving 8 bases of the junction unmatched. CDR1 is MNHEY and CDR2 is SVGAGI in the germline V gene. The CDR3 is CASKDRGLGLYGYTF. DNA of the CDR3: TGTGCCAGCAAGGACAGGGGGCTAGGTCTCTATGGCTACACCTTC.

The V gene is TRBV5-1, the J gene TRBJ2-2; the D gene is possibly TRBD2 (5 bases). The germline gives CDR1 SGHRS, CDR2 YFSETQ. This CDR3 has 17 residues. Trimming removed 5 bases from V and 6 bases from J, with 23 bases in between. The CDR3 nucleotides read TGCGCCAGCAGTAGAGAGGGTCAGTCCGCTGGGGCCGGGGAGCTGTTTTTT. Its translation is CASSREGQSAGAGELFF.

This chain links TRBV6-1 with TRBJ2-3, with D perhaps matching TRBD2 (6 bases). V gave up 6 bases and J gave up 3 bases, with 16 bases separating them. The CDR3 is made up of 15 amino acids. Germline V lookup: CDR1 MNHNS, CDR2 SASEGT. The CDR3 region is CASSPPGRSTDTQYF. CDR3 nucleotide sequence: TGTGCCAGCAGCCCCCCCGGGAGATCGACAGATACGCAGTATTTT.

In this sample, this clone turned up a few times. This chain connects TRBV5-5 to TRBJ2-3; weak D call: TRBD1 (6 bases). This CDR3 contains 17 residues. With 5 bases removed from V and 2 bases from J, the gap between germline ends came to 21 bases. CDR1 is SGHKS, CDR2 YYEKEE, per germline (reference sequence). CDR3 coding DNA: TGTGCCAGCAGGGGTCGCCCGGTGACAGGTATCACAGATACGCAGTATTTT. This translates into CASRGRPVTGITDTQYF.

V is TRBV10-2 and J is TRBJ2-5, with 9 positions matching TRBD2. This CDR3 has 17 residues. The trim removed 6 bases at V and 0 bases at J, leaving 11 bases unmatched. Germline V gene sequence: CDR1 WSHSY, CDR2 SAAADI. The CDR3 sequence: CASRSTSGGGYQETQYF. The CDR3, as DNA: TGCGCCAGCAGGTCGACTAGCGGAGGGGGGTACCAAGAGACCCAGTACTTC.

The chain joins TRBV7-9 to TRBJ2-7; 8 nucleotides agree with TRBD1. The CDR3 has 14 residues. Germline CDR1 is SEHNR and CDR2 is FQNEAQ (reference sequence). V was clipped by 4 bases and J by 0 bases; unmatched bases: 2. The CDR3 nucleotides read TGTGCCAGCAGCTCCCAGGGGGCCTCCTACGAGCAGTACTTC. Protein: CASSSQGASYEQYF.

The V call is TRBV5-4, the J call TRBJ2-1; 8 bases match TRBD1. The germline CDR1 and CDR2 sequences are SGHNT and YYREEE (reference sequence). J lost 8 bases, V lost 0 bases, and 7 bases had no gene match. The CDR3 is made up of 15 amino acids. This CDR3 is CASSLAGQGSDEQFF. The CDR3 bases are TGTGCCAGCAGCTTGGCCGGACAGGGTTCCGATGAGCAGTTCTTC. The full variable domain, its missing parts supplied by reference TRBV5-4 and TRBJ2-1, is ETGVTQSPTHLIKTRGQQVTLRCSSQSGHNTVSWYQQALGQGPQFIFQYYREEENGRGNFPPRFSGLQFPNYSSELNVNALELDDSALYLCASSLAGQGSDEQFFGPGTRLTVL.

V and J are TRBV5-6 and TRBJ2-3; 7 bases line up with TRBD1. The CDR3 is made up of 16 amino acids. V was clipped by 4 bases and J by 4 bases; unmatched bases: 12. Germline CDR1 SGHDT, CDR2 YYEEEE. The CDR3 region is CASSQKGKGASDTQYF. The CDR3 DNA reads TGTGCCAGCAGCCAAAAGGGGAAGGGGGCATCAGATACGCAGTATTTT.

In this sample, this clone turned up a few times. This rearrangement joins TRBV7-9 to TRBJ2-5; D is possibly TRBD1 (6 bases). The CDR3 is 13 amino acids. Germline loops: CDR1 SEHNR, CDR2 FQNEAQ (reference sequence). V was trimmed by 6 bases and J by 4 bases, leaving 12 bases between them. CDR3 sequence reads: CASSNRVPETQYF. The CDR3 region has the DNA TGTGCCAGCAGTAACAGGGTCCCAGAGACCCAGTACTTC.

The J gene is TRBJ1-2, the V gene TRBV6-1; no reliable D call. The CDR3 loop spans 13 amino acids. Germline values: CDR1 MNHNS, CDR2 SASEGT. The V end lost 5 bases, the J end lost 5 bases, and 12 bases lay between the germline ends. CDR3 nucleotides: TGTGCCAGCAGTCTCCGGGTCCTTTATGGCTACACCTTC. Amino acid sequence: CASSLRVLYGYTF.

This clone was detected a few times. The chain uses TRBV5-1 and TRBJ1-1; weak D call: TRBD1 (5 bases). The CDR3 length is 14 residues. Trimming stripped 2 bases from V and 1 base from J, with 9 bases between. Germline V gene data show CDR1 as SGHRS and CDR2 as YFSETQ. For the CDR3, the DNA is TGCGCCAGCAGCTTACGTGGGGCGAACACTGAAGCTTTCTTT. Translating it yields CASSLRGANTEAFF.

As DNA, the CDR3 is TGTGCCTGGAATACTAGCGGGGAGAACACCGGGGAGCTGTTTTTT. It encodes CAWNTSGENTGELFF. V and J are TRBV30 and TRBJ2-2, with 10 positions matching TRBD2. The CDR3 runs to 15 residues. Trimming cost V 4 bases and J 1 base; bases outside gene matches: 3. In germline, CDR1 is GTSNPN, CDR2 SVGIG (reference sequence).